This T cell receptor beta chain was identified in a study of CD8+ T cells in alopecia areata. This CDR3 spans 16 amino acids. Overall study findings and caveats: Scalp lesions, especially in alopecia totalis/universalis, had higher clonality than normal scalp. Tofacitinib delivered significant drops in scalp clonality and in expanded CD8+ clones among the top 100.

The treatment is: oral pan-JAK inhibitor, 5-10 mg twice daily. Obtained from alopecia areata patients were lesional scalp punch biopsies along with peripheral blood. cDNA serving as the sequencing template came from extracted, reverse transcribed RNA. Libraries were prepared by immunoSEQ multiplex PCR; TCRdb keeps only in-frame clonotypes and omits some of them. The data show about 76,000 clones, with about 30% seen just once and about 16% held by the top ten. A remark on this clone: Its antigen remains unknown.

The sample was CD8+ T cells sorted from blood, taken at week 4, from a patient treated with tofacitinib. This sequence joins TRBV21-1 and TRBJ2-3. TRBV21-1 is a recognized pseudogene. The clonotype was recovered from a human donor with alopecia areata. Written as DNA, the CDR3 is TGTGCCAGCAGCAAAGTGTCGAAATCGAGCACAGATACGCAGTATTTT. Its translation: CASSKVSKSSTDTQYF.